This TCR beta chain was recorded in a study of blood T cell repertoires in COVID-19. Study-wide background: T cells, B-cell-depleted T cells, or PBMCs supplied cDNA or gDNA.

Trimming removed 1 base at V and 4 bases at J, with 14 bases between. The CDR3 is 15 amino acids. The germline CDR1 and CDR2 sequences are LGHNA and YNFKEQ. TCRdb keeps only in-frame clones here, not all; method: immunoSEQ multiplex PCR. The table records 9,500 to 12,000 clones, around 90% of them present only once. This clone was picked up a small number of times. This chain links TRBV4-2 with TRBJ2-7; perhaps TRBD1 as D (6 bases). This receptor was obtained from a man between 25 and 39 years old with active or convalescent COVID-19. Material for sequencing was peripheral blood. The CDR3 coding sequence is TGTGCCAGCAGCCAAGGGGGGCAAAAGCCTTACGAGCAGTACTTC. Its protein product is CASSQGGQKPYEQYF.